Listed below are T cell receptor beta chains from one sample, sequenced in a study of regulatory T cells in long-lasting Graves disease. TCRdb independently ran MiXCR on the multiplex PCR reads; one entry per CDR3 protein. The table records fewer than 350,000 distinct CDR3 sequences, 15% to 20% of them present only once. The material was peripheral blood mononuclear cells (PBMCs), obtained at new diagnosis, from a patient treated with antithyroid drugs. The receptors were sampled from a female donor with Graves disease. Each CDR3 is given with its conserved first and last residue. D genes are given only for firm matches. Size tells how often a clone was seen (once, few, many) or the class of an expanded clone, and some rows leave it out.

TGTGCCACCCAGGGAGTCTCTCTTAACACCGGGGAGCTGTTTTTT,CATQGVSLNTGELFF,TRBJ2-2,TRBV24-1,NA,many
TGTGCCAGCAGCTTATCTCGGGGAGCAACTAAAGAGACCCAGTACTTC,CASSLSRGATKETQYF,TRBJ2-5,TRBV7-9,NA,few
TGTGCCAGCAGTGAACGTTATCCGGCGGGAGAGCTCTACAATGAGCAGTTCTTC,CASSERYPAGELYNEQFF,TRBJ2-1,TRBV2,TRBD2,NA
TGCAGTGCTGTCCGCTGGGGTAACACTGAAGCTTTCTTT,CSAVRWGNTEAFF,TRBJ1-1,TRBV20-1,NA,many
TGCGCCAGCAGCTTGGTGAACCCCTGGGTTGTATCCAGCAATGAGCAGTTCTTC,CASSLVNPWVVSSNEQFF,TRBJ2-1,TRBV5-1,NA,NA
TGTGCCTGGACTCAAGGCTCCTACGAGCAGTACTTC,CAWTQGSYEQYF,TRBJ2-7,TRBV30,NA,many
TGTGCCAGCAGTTTAAGGGACCTAAACACCGGGGAGCTGTTTTTT,CASSLRDLNTGELFF,TRBJ2-2,TRBV12-3/TRBV12-4,NA,few
TGTGCCTGGAGTATGGGGGGGACAGAGACCCAGTACTTC,CAWSMGGTETQYF,TRBJ2-5,TRBV30,TRBD2,many
TGTGCCAGCAGTCTCGCCGCTAGCGGGACCACAGATACGCAGTATTTT,CASSLAASGTTDTQYF,TRBJ2-3,TRBV6-1,TRBD2,NA
TGTGCCAGCAGCCAGGTAAATCAGCCCCAGCATTTT,CASSQVNQPQHF,TRBJ1-5,TRBV12-3/TRBV12-4,NA,many
TGTGCCAGCAGTGGACTGAGGGGTCAGCCCCAGCATTTT,CASSGLRGQPQHF,TRBJ1-5,TRBV12-3/TRBV12-4,NA,NA
TGTGCCAGCAGTCTTGCGGGAGCGGCGGGTGAGACCCAGTACTTC,CASSLAGAAGETQYF,TRBJ2-5,TRBV2,TRBD2,NA
TGCAGTGCTAGAGATCTAGCGGGAGACACCGGGGAGCTGTTTTTT,CSARDLAGDTGELFF,TRBJ2-2,TRBV20-1,TRBD2,many
TGTGCCTGGAGTGTTTCCGACAGGGGGGCCTACGAGCAGTACTTC,CAWSVSDRGAYEQYF,TRBJ2-7,TRBV30,TRBD1,few
TGTGCTAGCAGCTTAGAGCTAGCGGTATCCAGCACCGGGGAGCTGTTTTTT,CASSLELAVSSTGELFF,TRBJ2-2,TRBV7-7,TRBD2,few
TGTGCCAGCAGTATACAGGGAATAGCTAACTATGGCTACACCTTC,CASSIQGIANYGYTF,TRBJ1-2,TRBV12-3/TRBV12-4,NA,NA
TGTGCCAGCAGCCAAGAACTGCAGGGAGGCTATGGCTACACCTTC,CASSQELQGGYGYTF,TRBJ1-2,TRBV14,NA,NA
TGTGCCAGCAGGGCCACAGGGGGCGCCCCGAATTCACCCCTCCACTTT,CASRATGGAPNSPLHF,TRBJ1-6,TRBV2,TRBD1,many
TGTGCCACCAGTGATTTGCCTGGGGGGTACAATGAGCAGTTCTTC,CATSDLPGGYNEQFF,TRBJ2-1,TRBV24-1,NA,many
TGTGCCAGCAGTTTGCGGGGGGGCCCCACTGAAGCTTTCTTT,CASSLRGGPTEAFF,TRBJ1-1,TRBV12-3/TRBV12-4,NA,many
TGTGCCACCAGCAGGGGGGCAGCGGCTAATTCACCCCTCCACTTT,CATSRGAAANSPLHF,TRBJ1-6,TRBV15,NA,NA
TGCAGCGTGCTGACAGGACTCTATGGCTACACCTTC,CSVLTGLYGYTF,TRBJ1-2,TRBV29-1,NA,many
TGTGCCACCAGTGGGACGGGGAGCTCCTACAATGAGCAGTTCTTC,CATSGTGSSYNEQFF,TRBJ2-1,TRBV24-1,NA,NA
TGTGCCAGCAGCCAAGATATAGGGCGGCAAGAGACCCAGTACTTC,CASSQDIGRQETQYF,TRBJ2-5,TRBV6-1,NA,NA
TGTGCCAGCAGCCGGGGTTCTGCGCAGTATTTT,CASSRGSAQYF,TRBJ2-3,TRBV11-2,NA,many
TGTGCCAGCAGCCCCGGACTAGCCGAACTCTGCGAGCAGTACTTC,CASSPGLAELCEQYF,TRBJ2-7,TRBV12-3/TRBV12-4,TRBD2,few
TGTGCCATCAGTGAACTTGACTCATACAATGAGCAGTTCTTC,CAISELDSYNEQFF,TRBJ2-1,TRBV10-3,NA,many
TGTGCCACCAGTGATTTCCCGGGACTAGCGGGAGAGAATGAGCAGTTCTTC,CATSDFPGLAGENEQFF,TRBJ2-1,TRBV24-1,TRBD2,NA
TGTGCCAGTCGCCGGGTAAACGAAGAGACCCAGTACTTC,CASRRVNEETQYF,TRBJ2-5,TRBV12-3/TRBV12-4,NA,many
TGTGCCAGCAGCCCAGACCGGGACAGGGACTTGAATGAGCAGTTCTTC,CASSPDRDRDLNEQFF,TRBJ2-1,TRBV5-1,TRBD1,few
TGCGCCAGCAGCCAAGATCCTCTGGGACAGTTAAATGAAAAACTGTTTTTT,CASSQDPLGQLNEKLFF,TRBJ1-4,TRBV4-1,TRBD1,few
TGTGCCAGCAGCTCCTCCCTAGCGGAGCCGAGCTCCTACAATGAGCAGTTCTTC,CASSSSLAEPSSYNEQFF,TRBJ2-1,TRBV9,TRBD2,few
TGTGCTAGTGGTCTTACACCCTACGAGCAGTACTTC,CASGLTPYEQYF,TRBJ2-7,TRBV12-5,NA,many
TGTGCCAGCAGCTTAGAGGCGTCAATCGCAGATACGCAGTATTTT,CASSLEASIADTQYF,TRBJ2-3,TRBV7-2,NA,many
TGTGCCAGCAGCTTAGGTGGTTCTACTGGCTACACCTTC,CASSLGGSTGYTF,TRBJ1-2,TRBV11-3,NA,NA
TGTGCCAGCAGCTTAGGCACAGGGGGCGCGAACACTGAAGCTTTCTTT,CASSLGTGGANTEAFF,TRBJ1-1,TRBV7-9,TRBD1,many
TGTGCCAGCACAGCCTTGCCGGGGAGCTCCTACGAGCAGTACTTC,CASTALPGSSYEQYF,TRBJ2-7,TRBV12-3/TRBV12-4,NA,many
TGCAGTGCCCAGAGGACTAGTACGTACGAGCAGTACTTC,CSAQRTSTYEQYF,TRBJ2-7,TRBV20-1,TRBD2,many
TGTGCCAGCAGTGGCACAGGGGCCGGGGGCTACGAGCAGTACTTC,CASSGTGAGGYEQYF,TRBJ2-7,TRBV12-3/TRBV12-4,NA,NA
TGTGCCAGCAGTTACTTGGGACAGGGTTTCTACGAGCAGTACTTC,CASSYLGQGFYEQYF,TRBJ2-7,TRBV6-2/TRBV6-3,TRBD1,many
TGTGCCAGCAGCCCCCCGGGGGAGCCTGAGCAGTTCTTC,CASSPPGEPEQFF,TRBJ2-1,TRBV28,NA,many
TGTGCCAGCAGGCGGGGACAGACCGACTCCTACAATGAGCAGTTCTTC,CASRRGQTDSYNEQFF,TRBJ2-1,TRBV6-1,NA,many
TGTGCCAGCAGCTTGGGGACTTTCAATGAGCAGTTCTTC,CASSLGTFNEQFF,TRBJ2-1,TRBV2,NA,NA
TGTGCCAGCACCATCGAGGGCAGGTCCTACGAGCAGTACTTC,CASTIEGRSYEQYF,TRBJ2-7,TRBV7-9,NA,many
TGTGCCAGCAGCCCCAGGGGGGACCATGAGCAGTTCTTC,CASSPRGDHEQFF,TRBJ2-1,TRBV7-9,NA,many
TGTGCCAGCAGTTCGACTAGCGGGGGAACAGATACGCAGTATTTT,CASSSTSGGTDTQYF,TRBJ2-3,TRBV28,TRBD2,many
TGTGCCAGCAGCCCACAGGGGGGGGAGGAGTGGAATGAGCAGTTCTTC,CASSPQGGEEWNEQFF,TRBJ2-1,TRBV9,NA,NA
TGTGCCACGGGACTAGCCGGCGAGCAGTACTTC,CATGLAGEQYF,TRBJ2-7,TRBV2,TRBD2,many
TGTGCCAGCCAAGGACTTGGCACAGATACGCAGTATTTT,CASQGLGTDTQYF,TRBJ2-3,TRBV5-6,NA,many
TGTGCCAGCAGCTTACTTCATTACCGGGACTCGAGATTCCTGGTCTTT,CASSLLHYRDSRFLVF,TRBJ1-1,TRBV7-6,NA,many
TGCAGTGCTAGAGAAGGCGGGAGCGGGTACGAGCAGTACTTC,CSAREGGSGYEQYF,TRBJ2-7,TRBV20-1,TRBD2,many
TGTGCCAGCAGTTTCTGGGGGACTGGCACAGATACGCAGTATTTT,CASSFWGTGTDTQYF,TRBJ2-3,TRBV28,NA,many
TGTGCCAGCAGCTTAGGACAGGCTAACTATGGCTACACCTTC,CASSLGQANYGYTF,TRBJ1-2,TRBV7-9,NA,many